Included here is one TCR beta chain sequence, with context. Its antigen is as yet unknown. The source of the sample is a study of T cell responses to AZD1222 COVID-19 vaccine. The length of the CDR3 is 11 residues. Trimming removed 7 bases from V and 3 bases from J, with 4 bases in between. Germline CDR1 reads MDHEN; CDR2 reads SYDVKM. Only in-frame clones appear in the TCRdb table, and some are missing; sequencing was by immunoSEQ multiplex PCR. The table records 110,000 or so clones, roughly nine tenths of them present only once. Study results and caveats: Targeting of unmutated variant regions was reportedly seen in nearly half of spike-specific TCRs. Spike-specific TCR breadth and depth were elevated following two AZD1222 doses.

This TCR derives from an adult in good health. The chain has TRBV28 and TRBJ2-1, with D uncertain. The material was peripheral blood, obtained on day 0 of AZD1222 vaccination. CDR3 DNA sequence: TGTGCCAGCAAGATCTACAATGAGCAGTTCTTC. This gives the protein CASKIYNEQFF. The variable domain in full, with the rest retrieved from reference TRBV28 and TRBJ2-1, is DVKVTQSSRYLVKRTGEKVFLECVQDMDHENMFWYRQDPGLGLRLIYFSYDVKMKEKGDIPEGYSVSREKKERFSLILESASTNQTSMYLCASKIYNEQFFGPGTRLTVL.